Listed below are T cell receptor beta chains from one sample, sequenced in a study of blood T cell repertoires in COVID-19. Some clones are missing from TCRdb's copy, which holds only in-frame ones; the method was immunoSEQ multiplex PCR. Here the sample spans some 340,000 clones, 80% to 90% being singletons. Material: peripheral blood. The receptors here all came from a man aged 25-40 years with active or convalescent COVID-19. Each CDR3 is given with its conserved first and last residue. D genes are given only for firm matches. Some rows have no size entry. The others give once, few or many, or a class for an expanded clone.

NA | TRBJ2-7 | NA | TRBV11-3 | TGTGCCAGCAGCTTCGGGGGGCTCTTTGTTGAGCAGTACTTC | CASSFGGLFVEQYF
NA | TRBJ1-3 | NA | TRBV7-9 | TGTGCCAGCAGCTTAGTGCGCCTCTCTGGAAACACCATATATTTT | CASSLVRLSGNTIYF
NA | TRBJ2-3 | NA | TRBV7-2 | TGTGCCAGCAGCTGGATGACAGGTTGGGTCAGCACAGATACGCAGTATTTT | CASSWMTGWVSTDTQYF
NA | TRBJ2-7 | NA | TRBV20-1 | TGCAGTGCTAGGGGACAAATCGAGCAGTACTTC | CSARGQIEQYF
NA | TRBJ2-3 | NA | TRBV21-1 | TGTGCCAGCAGCAAAGCCGGGGTTTTCACAGATACGCAGTATTTT | CASSKAGVFTDTQYF
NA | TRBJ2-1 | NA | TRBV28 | TGTGCCAGCAGGGGACTTACCGGTTCCTACAATGAGCAGTTCTTC | CASRGLTGSYNEQFF
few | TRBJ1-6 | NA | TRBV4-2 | TGTGCCAGCAGCCAACTGGACAGAGGGGATTCACCCCTCCACTTT | CASSQLDRGDSPLHF
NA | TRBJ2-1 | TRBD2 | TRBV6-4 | TGTGCCAGCAGAGCTGGTAGCGGGAGGGATGAGCAGTTCTTC | CASRAGSGRDEQFF
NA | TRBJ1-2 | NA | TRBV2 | TGTGCCACCACAGCTAACTATGGCTACACCTTC | CATTANYGYTF
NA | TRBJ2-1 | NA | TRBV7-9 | TGTGCCAGCAGCCCCGTGGAGATCCCCTACAATGAGCAGTTCTTC | CASSPVEIPYNEQFF
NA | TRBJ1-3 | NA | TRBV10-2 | TGCGCCAGCAGTAGACAGTCCGGAAACACCATATATTTT | CASSRQSGNTIYF
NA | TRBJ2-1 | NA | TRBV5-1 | TGCGCCAGCAGCCCCTCCCGGGGTACTTACAATGAGCAGTTCTTC | CASSPSRGTYNEQFF
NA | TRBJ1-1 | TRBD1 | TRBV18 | TGTGCCAGCTCACCCTTGACAGGGGCGGACACTGAAGCTTTCTTT | CASSPLTGADTEAFF
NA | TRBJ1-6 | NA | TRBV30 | TGTGCCTGGGGGCTTAGAGGAGATTCACCCCTCCACTTT | CAWGLRGDSPLHF
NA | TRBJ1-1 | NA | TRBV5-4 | TGTGCCAGCAGCTCCTACAGGGAATCGAACACTGAAGCTTTCTTT | CASSSYRESNTEAFF
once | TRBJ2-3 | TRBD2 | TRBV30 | TGTGCCTGGAGTGTAGGGACTAGCGGGGGGGTTCATAGCACAGATACGCAGTATTTT | CAWSVGTSGGVHSTDTQYF
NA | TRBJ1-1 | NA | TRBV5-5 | TGTGCCAGCAGGCCGACTCGCGAAGGGAACACTGAAGCTTTCTTT | CASRPTREGNTEAFF
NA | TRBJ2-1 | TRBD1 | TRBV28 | TGTGCCAGCAGCTTACAGGGGGCATCACACGATGAGCAGTTCTTC | CASSLQGASHDEQFF
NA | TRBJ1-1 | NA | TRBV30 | TGTGCCTGGAAGCGTGCTGGAGACACTGAAGCTTTCTTT | CAWKRAGDTEAFF
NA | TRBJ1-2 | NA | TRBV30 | TGTGCCTGGATCAGGACAGCCAACCCCTATGGCTACACCTTC | CAWIRTANPYGYTF
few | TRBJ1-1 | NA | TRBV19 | TGTGCCAGTAGTATCGGCGGATCAGGGGCTGAAGCTTTCTTT | CASSIGGSGAEAFF
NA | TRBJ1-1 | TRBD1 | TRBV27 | TGTGCCAGCAGTACCTGGACAGGGGGGGAATCTAAAGCTTTCTTT | CASSTWTGGESKAFF
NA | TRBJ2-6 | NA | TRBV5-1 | TGCGCCAGCAGCTTAGAGGCACCATACTCTGGGGCCAACGTCCTGACTTTC | CASSLEAPYSGANVLTF
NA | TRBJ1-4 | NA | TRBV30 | TGTGCCTGGAGTAGGGAGAAACTGTTTTTT | CAWSREKLFF
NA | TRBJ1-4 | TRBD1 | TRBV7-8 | TGTGCCAGCAGCACGGACAGGGGGAGGGAAAAACTGTTTTTT | CASSTDRGREKLFF
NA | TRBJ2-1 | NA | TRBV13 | TGTGCCAGCAGCCCGGAGCGCAAAAGCTCCTACAATGAGCAGTTCTTC | CASSPERKSSYNEQFF
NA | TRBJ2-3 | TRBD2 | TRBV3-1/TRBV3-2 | TGTGCCAGCAGCGGCCGGGGGGGTTTCACAGATACGCAGTATTTT | CASSGRGGFTDTQYF
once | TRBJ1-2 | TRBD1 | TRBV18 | TGTGCCAGCTCACTCGGACAGGGGGCGCTGGGCTATGGCTACACCTTC | CASSLGQGALGYGYTF
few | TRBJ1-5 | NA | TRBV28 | TGTGCCAGCAGCCTGGTGGGGCTCAGCAATCAGCCCCAGCATTTT | CASSLVGLSNQPQHF
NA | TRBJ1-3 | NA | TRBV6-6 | TGTGCCAGCAGTTACTCTGCCTCGGGGACTGGAAACACCATATATTTT | CASSYSASGTGNTIYF
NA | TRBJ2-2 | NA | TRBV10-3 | TGTGCCATCTCCCGACAGGCGAACACCGGGGAGCTGTTTTTT | CAISRQANTGELFF
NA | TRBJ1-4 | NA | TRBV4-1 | TGCGCCAGCAGCCAAGATTCGGGGAGGGGCACTGAAAAACTGTTTTTT | CASSQDSGRGTEKLFF
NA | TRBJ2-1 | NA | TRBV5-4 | TGTGCCAGCAGCTTGAAGGGAGGCAATGAGCAGTTCTTC | CASSLKGGNEQFF
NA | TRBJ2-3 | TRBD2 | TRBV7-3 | TGTGCCAGCAGCTGGACTAGCGGGGGCGGTGGCACAGATACGCAGTATTTT | CASSWTSGGGGTDTQYF
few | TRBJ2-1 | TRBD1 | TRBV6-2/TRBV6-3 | TGTGCCAGCAGTTACTCCCGGACAGGGGGCCTCCCCAATGAGCAGTTCTTC | CASSYSRTGGLPNEQFF
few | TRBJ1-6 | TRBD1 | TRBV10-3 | TGTGCCATCAGTGAGACAGGGGGAAGCTCCTATAATTCACCCCTCCACTTT | CAISETGGSSYNSPLHF
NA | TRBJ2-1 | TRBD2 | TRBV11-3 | TGTGCCAGCAGCTTAGGAAGCGGGGCTGGTTTCAATGAGCAGTTCTTC | CASSLGSGAGFNEQFF
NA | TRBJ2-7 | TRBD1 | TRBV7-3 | TGTGCCAGCAGCTTATTTCCCGACAGGGCTAGGAACGAGCAGTACTTC | CASSLFPDRARNEQYF
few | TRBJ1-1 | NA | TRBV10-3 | TGTGCCATCACTGCGGGAGGGGAAGCTTTCTTT | CAITAGGEAFF
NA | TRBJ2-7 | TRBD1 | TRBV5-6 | TGTGCCAGCAGCTTGGGTACGCACTGGACAGGGTACTCCGAGCAGTACTTC | CASSLGTHWTGYSEQYF
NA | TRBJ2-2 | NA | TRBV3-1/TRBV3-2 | TGTGCCAGCAGCCAAGTTGGGCACACCGGGGAGCTGTTTTTT | CASSQVGHTGELFF
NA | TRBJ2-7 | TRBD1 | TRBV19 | TGTGCCAGTAGTCCGGGACAGCAGAGCGAGCAGTACTTC | CASSPGQQSEQYF
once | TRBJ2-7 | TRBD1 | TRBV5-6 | TGTGCCAGCAGCTCCTGGACAGGGGGCTACACGACCTACGAGCAGTACTTC | CASSSWTGGYTTYEQYF
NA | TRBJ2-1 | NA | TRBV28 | TGTGCCAGCAGTTTATGGGGTAGGGGCCATGAGCAGTTCTTC | CASSLWGRGHEQFF
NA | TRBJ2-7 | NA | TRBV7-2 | TGTGCCAGCAGCTCCCCCCCGGACGGGAGTATGCTCGAGCAGTACTTC | CASSSPPDGSMLEQYF
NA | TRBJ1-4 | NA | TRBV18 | TGTGCCAGCTCACAGGATGCCCGGGGATTTGGGGATGAAAAACTGTTTTTT | CASSQDARGFGDEKLFF
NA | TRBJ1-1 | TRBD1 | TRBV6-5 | TGTGCCAGCCGATACGGACAGGGTTCAAGGGCTGAAGCTTTCTTT | CASRYGQGSRAEAFF
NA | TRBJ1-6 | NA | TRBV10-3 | TGTGCCATCAGCCCGACAGTGCCGAATTCACCCCTCCACTTT | CAISPTVPNSPLHF
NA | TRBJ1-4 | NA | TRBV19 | TGTGCCAGTAGTAGGGGGGATCGAGAAAAACTGTTTTTT | CASSRGDREKLFF
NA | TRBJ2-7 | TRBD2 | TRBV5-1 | TGCGCCAGCAGCCCCGGGGGGGGCTCCTACGAGCAGTACTTC | CASSPGGGSYEQYF
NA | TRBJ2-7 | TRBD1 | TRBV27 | TGTGCCAGCAGTACAGGGGCAGGGGTTCCCTACGAGCAGTACTTC | CASSTGAGVPYEQYF